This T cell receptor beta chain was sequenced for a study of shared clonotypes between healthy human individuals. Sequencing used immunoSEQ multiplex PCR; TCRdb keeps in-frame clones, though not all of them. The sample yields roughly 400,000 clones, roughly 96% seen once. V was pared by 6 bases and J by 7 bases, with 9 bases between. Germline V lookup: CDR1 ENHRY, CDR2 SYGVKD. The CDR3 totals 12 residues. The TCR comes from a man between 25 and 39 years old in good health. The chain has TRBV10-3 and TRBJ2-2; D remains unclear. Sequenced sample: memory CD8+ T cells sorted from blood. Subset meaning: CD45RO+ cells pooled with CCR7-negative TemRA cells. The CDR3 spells CAIRTGFGELFF. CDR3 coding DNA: TGTGCCATCAGGACCGGGTTCGGGGAGCTGTTTTTT.